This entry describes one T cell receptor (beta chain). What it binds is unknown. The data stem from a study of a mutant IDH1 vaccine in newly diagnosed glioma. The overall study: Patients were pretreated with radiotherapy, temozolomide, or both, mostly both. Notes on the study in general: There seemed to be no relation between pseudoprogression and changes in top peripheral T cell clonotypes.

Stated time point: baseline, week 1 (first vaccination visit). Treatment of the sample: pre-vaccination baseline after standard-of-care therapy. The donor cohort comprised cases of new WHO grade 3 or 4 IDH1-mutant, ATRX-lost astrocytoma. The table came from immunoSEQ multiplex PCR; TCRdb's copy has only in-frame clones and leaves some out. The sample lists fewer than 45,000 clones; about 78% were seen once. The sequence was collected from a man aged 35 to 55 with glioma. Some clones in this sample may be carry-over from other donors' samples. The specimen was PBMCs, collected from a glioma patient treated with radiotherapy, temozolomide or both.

The CDR3: CASSQGFGTGNSPLHF. As DNA, the CDR3 is TGCGCCAGCAGCCAAGGGTTCGGGACCGGGAATTCACCCCTCCACTTT. The chain combines TRBV4-1 with TRBJ1-6; TRBD1 might be the D (5 bases). Per the germline V gene, CDR1 is MGHRA and CDR2 is YSYEKL. The CDR3 consists of 16 residues. The V end lost 1 base, the J end lost 7 bases, and 14 bases lay between the germline ends.